Listed below are T cell receptor beta chains from one sample, sequenced in a study of T cells in localized non-small cell lung cancer. Clones were sequenced by immunoSEQ multiplex PCR, and TCRdb holds only the in-frame ones, with some missing. The profile shows 30,000 to 40,000 clones, roughly 90% of them singletons. Sequences were derived from peripheral blood, sampled before any cancer treatment. The source is a man aged 35-69 years with stage I lung adenocarcinoma. CDR3s include the opening cysteine and the closing phenylalanine or tryptophan. A D gene is named only where the DNA matches it firmly. Clone size, where shown, is once, few, many, or a class for clones that have expanded.

abundance,j_gene,v_gene,len,d_gene,CDR3nt,CDR3aa
-,TRBJ1-2,TRBV9,16,-,TGTGCCAGCAGCGTAGTAAGTCGGGCAGGGGCAAATGGCTACACCTTC,CASSVVSRAGANGYTF
-,TRBJ1-5,TRBV10-3,14,TRBD1,TGTGCCGCATCGACAGGGAGGGTAAATCAGCCCCAGCATTTT,CAASTGRVNQPQHF
-,TRBJ2-7,TRBV7-8,14,-,TGTGCCAGCAGCCCCCGGGGAGGAGGATACGAGCAGTACTTC,CASSPRGGGYEQYF
-,TRBJ1-4,TRBV19,14,TRBD1,TGTGCCAGTAGTCGGCCCGGACAGGGTGAAAAACTGTTTTTT,CASSRPGQGEKLFF
-,TRBJ2-2,TRBV5-1,14,-,TGCGCCAGCAGCTTGGGGCACAACACCGGGGAGCTGTTTTTT,CASSLGHNTGELFF
-,TRBJ1-1,TRBV5-1,16,-,TGCGCCAGCAGCTTGGACCAGGGGCTCATGAACACTGAAGCTTTCTTT,CASSLDQGLMNTEAFF
-,TRBJ1-3,TRBV29-1,16,-,TGCAGCGTTCGCACTACTCACCTAGGGTCTGGAAACACCATATATTTT,CSVRTTHLGSGNTIYF
few,TRBJ1-1,TRBV19,14,TRBD1,TGTGCCAGTAGTATGGGACAGAGCCTATCTGAAGCTTTCTTT,CASSMGQSLSEAFF
-,TRBJ1-6,TRBV5-1,16,TRBD1,TGCGCCAGCAGAACGACAGGGGGCTACATGAGTTCACCCCTCCACTTT,CASRTTGGYMSSPLHF
-,TRBJ2-5,TRBV7-2,14,-,TGTGCCAGCAGCCCAGGGGAGAGAAGAGAGACCCAGTACTTC,CASSPGERRETQYF
-,TRBJ2-3,TRBV19,14,-,TGTGCCAGTACTACAGCATCGGGCACAGATACGCAGTATTTT,CASTTASGTDTQYF
-,TRBJ1-4,TRBV10-3,16,TRBD1,TGTGCCATCAGTGAGACCTCCGGGACAGGGGATGAAAAACTGTTTTTT,CAISETSGTGDEKLFF
-,TRBJ2-1,TRBV7-7,16,-,TGTGCTAGCAGCTTAGCGCTTAGCAGCTCCTACAATGAGCAGTTCTTC,CASSLALSSSYNEQFF
-,TRBJ2-7,TRBV7-8,13,-,TGTGCCAGCAGCTCAGGTACAGTCTACGAGCAGTACTTC,CASSSGTVYEQYF
-,TRBJ1-4,TRBV9,15,-,TGTGCCAGCAGCGTCGGGGCAGGGATCGATGAAAAACTGTTTTTT,CASSVGAGIDEKLFF
-,TRBJ1-1,TRBV15,13,-,TGTGCCACCAGCAGTGTCGAAAACACTGAAGCTTTCTTT,CATSSVENTEAFF